This TCR beta chain was recovered during a study of OX40 agonist ivuxolimab in advanced cancers. Study-wide results and caveats: Researchers did not establish what antigens the expanded peripheral T cells target.

Libraries were prepared by immunoSEQ multiplex PCR; TCRdb keeps only in-frame clonotypes and omits some of them. The data contain more than 75,000 clones, around nine tenths of them seen just once; the ten biggest clones take up 0.8% to 1%. The V gene end was trimmed by 1 base and the J gene end by 6 bases; junction bases not matched to a gene: 8. Germline CDR1 MDHEN, CDR2 SYDVKM. There are 15 residues in the CDR3. A single count supports this clone. Its antigen is currently unknown. V is TRBV28 and J is TRBJ2-7; 8 positions match TRBD2. This specimen consisted of CD4+ or CD8+ T cells sorted from blood, obtained in a trial of the OX40 agonist ivuxolimab. This clonotype originated in an adult with an advanced solid tumor such as melanoma, head and neck, liver or kidney cancer. The CDR3 spells CASSLSGAGVGEQYF. CDR3 DNA: TGTGCCAGCAGTTTATCCGGAGCGGGAGTCGGCGAGCAGTACTTC.